What follows is one T cell receptor (beta chain) and its context. The sample comes from a study of a mutant IDH1 vaccine in newly diagnosed glioma. Time point noted: baseline, week 1 (first vaccination visit). The treatment is: pre-vaccination baseline after standard-of-care therapy. Profiling relied on immunoSEQ multiplex PCR, and the TCRdb table lists in-frame clones only, not all of them. Of 59,000 or so clones in the sample, about 90% were seen once. CDR3 size: 16 residues. V lost 2 bases and J lost 1, with 9 bases in between. From germline, CDR1 is MNHNY and CDR2 SVGAGI (reference sequence). The chain has TRBV6-6 and TRBJ1-6; TRBD1 is a possible D gene (6 bases). Sample: PBMCs, taken from a glioma patient treated with radiotherapy, temozolomide or both. The receptor was isolated from a man over 45 with glioma. CDR3 nucleotide sequence: TGTGCCAGCAGTTACGGGGGCGGGTCCTATAATTCACCCCTCCACTTT. Translated: CASSYGGGSYNSPLHF.